Presented here are 25 T cell receptor beta chains from one specimen sequenced in a study of cytomegalovirus exposure and HLA in healthy donors. TCRdb keeps only in-frame clones here, not all; method: immunoSEQ multiplex PCR. The sample shows about 120,000 clones, roughly 90% of them seen only once. The sample comprised PBMCs. These receptors originate from a woman aged 18-29 years in good health and CMV-seronegative.

This clone was observed a single time. This chain connects TRBV7-2 to TRBJ1-2; 8 bases are a match to TRBD1. Germline CDR1 reads SGHTA; CDR2 reads FQGNSA. This CDR3 has 16 amino acids. Trimming cost V 0 bases and J 8 bases; bases outside gene matches: 11. The chain's CDR3 is CASSLALAGGLKGYTF. In DNA form, the CDR3 reads TGTGCCAGCAGCTTAGCCCTGGCAGGGGGCTTAAAGGGCTACACCTTC. Variable domain in full (rest from reference TRBV7-2 and TRBJ1-2): GAGVSQSPSNKVTEKGKDVELRCDPISGHTALYWYRQSLGQGLEFLIYFQGNSAPDKSGLPSDRFSAERTGGSVSTLTIQRTQQEDSAVYLCASSLALAGGLKGYTFGSGTRLTVV.

The rearrangement joins TRBV15 to TRBJ2-1; the D gene is possibly TRBD2 (5 bases). The germline V and J ends were trimmed by 4 bases and 2 bases, with 6 bases remaining between them. The CDR3 has 13 amino acids. The germline V gene encodes CDR1 LNHNV and CDR2 YYDKDF (reference sequence). The CDR3 protein is CATSTGAYNEQFF. CDR3 nucleotide sequence: TGTGCCACCAGCACCGGGGCCTACAATGAGCAGTTCTTC.

The chain carries TRBV6-5 and TRBJ1-2, with D perhaps TRBD1 (6 bases). Between the trimmed V and J ends, which lost 0 bases and 1 base, there was a span of 12 bases. Germline CDR1 MNHEY, CDR2 SVGAGI. The CDR3 runs to 16 residues. The CDR3 here is CASSYSVDSFNYGYTF. In DNA, the CDR3 is TGTGCCAGCAGTTACTCGGTGGACAGCTTTAACTATGGCTACACCTTC.

In its sample, this clone was seen once. This chain links TRBV2 with TRBJ2-1; 9 bases are a match to TRBD2. In germline, CDR1 is SNHLY, CDR2 FYNNEI. V lost 7 bases to trimming and J lost 7 bases; unmatched junction nucleotides: 20. CDR3 size: 18 residues. The CDR3 nucleotides are TGTGCCAGCAACCCGGCTAGCGGGGTTCTGAGTTCGGGAAATGAGCAGTTCTTC. Protein product: CASNPASGVLSSGNEQFF.

The chain recombines TRBV6-5 with TRBJ1-3; TRBD1 matches 7 bases. V trimming: 5 bases; J trimming: 0 bases; junction bases outside the gene matches: 4. The CDR3 has 15 residues. Germline-derived CDR1 and CDR2 are MNHEY and SVGAGI. The CDR3 reads CASSKQGFSGNTIYF. The CDR3 DNA sequence: TGTGCCAGCAGTAAACAGGGGTTCTCTGGAAACACCATATATTTT.

This chain links TRBV28 with TRBJ2-1, with TRBD1 as a possible D gene (6 bases). V was trimmed by 6 bases and J by 2 bases, leaving 14 bases between them. CDR1 is MDHEN and CDR2 is SYDVKM in the germline V gene. The CDR3 is 15 amino acids. In DNA, the CDR3 is TGTGCCAGCAGCCCGACAGGCGGCCCCTACAATGAGCAGTTCTTC. It yields the protein CASSPTGGPYNEQFF.

The DNA of the CDR3 is TGTGCCGGGGGACAGGGGGTTGAGGAGCAGTACTTC. It encodes CAGGQGVEEQYF. The rearrangement uses TRBV10-3 and TRBJ2-7; 11 nucleotides match TRBD1. This CDR3 contains 12 residues. The trim removed 11 bases at V and 7 bases at J, leaving 7 bases unmatched. Germline CDR1 and CDR2: ENHRY and SYGVKD.

The chain uses TRBV19 and TRBJ2-1; 13 bases map to TRBD2. The CDR3 consists of 16 residues. J was trimmed by 8 bases and V by 7 bases; bases with no gene match: 11. The V gene's germline CDR1 is LNHDA and CDR2 SQIVND (reference sequence). The CDR3 nucleotides are TGTGCCAGTAAAGGTCCCGGACTAGCGGGAGTGGATGAGCAGTTCTTC. It codes for CASKGPGLAGVDEQFF.

The chain has TRBV7-2 and TRBJ2-5; 11 bases line up with TRBD1. The V segment lost 7 bases and the J segment 4 bases; nucleotides outside the gene matches: 8. CDR1 and CDR2 from the germline V gene are SGHTA and FQGNSA. The CDR3 length is 15 residues. CDR3 coding DNA: TGTGCCAGCACCATTTCCGGGACAGGGGGAGAGACCCAGTACTTC. Its translation: CASTISGTGGETQYF.

The gene calls are TRBV5-1 and TRBJ2-1, with 9 nucleotides matching TRBD1. V gave up 4 bases and J gave up 10 bases; unmatched junction bases: 18. Germline CDR1 reads SGHRS; CDR2 reads YFSETQ. This CDR3 has 17 amino acids. CDR3 in amino acids: CASSPLTGTGLGGEQFF. The CDR3 DNA follows: TGCGCCAGCAGCCCCCTGACCGGGACAGGGCTTGGTGGGGAGCAGTTCTTC. Variable domain in full (rest from reference TRBV5-1 and TRBJ2-1): KAGVTQTPRYLIKTRGQQVTLSCSPISGHRSVSWYQQTPGQGLQFLFEYFSETQRNKGNFPGRFSGRQFSNSRSEMNVSTLELGDSALYLCASSPLTGTGLGGEQFFGPGTRLTVL.

The CDR3: CASRGRGRRGLAGYNEQFF. Here the CDR3 DNA reads TGTGCCAGCAGGGGTCGTGGGCGTCGGGGACTAGCGGGATACAATGAGCAGTTCTTC. The chain couples TRBV28 to TRBJ2-1; the match to TRBD2 covers 13 bases. CDR3 size: 19 residues. CDR1 and CDR2 (germline): MDHEN, SYDVKM. The V segment lost 6 bases and the J segment 4 bases; nucleotides outside the gene matches: 15.

V is TRBV6-5 and J is TRBJ1-1; D not resolved. Per germline, CDR1 MNHEY and CDR2 SVGAGI. V was trimmed by 7 bases and J by 1 base, leaving 16 bases between them. The CDR3 totals 15 residues. CDR3 region: CASTDPGEGNTEAFF. DNA of the CDR3: TGTGCCAGCACCGACCCCGGGGAGGGGAACACTGAAGCTTTCTTT.

V usage is TRBV10-2 and J usage is TRBJ1-2, with unresolved D. Trimming took off 2 bases at V and 4 bases at J, with 8 bases between the two ends. Germline CDR1 reads WSHSY; CDR2 reads SAAADI. The CDR3 covers 13 residues. CDR3 sequence reads: CASSEAGVYGYTF. The CDR3, as DNA: TGCGCCAGCAGTGAGGCAGGCGTCTATGGCTACACCTTC.

This clone was observed many times. This chain links TRBV5-1 with TRBJ2-1, with 9 positions matching TRBD1. V lost 7 bases to trimming and J lost 4 bases; unmatched junction nucleotides: 9. The CDR3 consists of 15 residues. Germline CDR1 is SGHRS and CDR2 is YFSETQ. The CDR3 loop is CASEGSGQGYNEQFF. The DNA for the CDR3 is TGCGCCAGCGAGGGGTCGGGACAGGGTTACAATGAGCAGTTCTTC.

The chain couples TRBV6-1 to TRBJ2-3; perhaps TRBD1 as D (5 bases). CDR3 size: 14 residues. The germline V gene encodes CDR1 MNHNS and CDR2 SASEGT. Trimming removed 3 bases from V and 4 bases from J, with 11 bases in between. For the CDR3, the DNA is TGTGCCAGCAGTGAGACAGACGACCCAGATACGCAGTATTTT. It encodes CASSETDDPDTQYF.

The chain is built from TRBV27 and TRBJ2-2; D gene ambiguous. The ends were cut back, 0 bases at V and 4 bases at J, with 6 bases in the middle. Germline V CDR1 and CDR2: MNHEY, SMNVEV (reference sequence). The CDR3 runs 14 residues. The CDR3 loop is CASSLSIGTGELFF. The CDR3 DNA reads TGTGCCAGCAGTTTATCGATCGGCACCGGGGAGCTGTTTTTT.

This clone was seen once. As DNA, the CDR3 is TGTGCCATCAGTGTACGGGACAGAGACCTTGGAGAGACCCAGTACTTC. Translating gives CAISVRDRDLGETQYF. This chain links TRBV10-3 with TRBJ2-5; 7 bases match TRBD1. Germline CDR1 is ENHRY and CDR2 is SYGVKD. The trim removed 4 bases at V and 4 bases at J, leaving 12 bases unmatched. This CDR3 contains 16 residues.

V is TRBV30 and J is TRBJ2-7, with D maybe TRBD2 (6 bases). The V end was cut by 4 bases, the J end by 6 bases, with 28 bases between. This CDR3 is built from 17 residues. Germline V lookup: CDR1 GTSNPN, CDR2 SVGIG (reference sequence). The CDR3 bases are TGTGCCTGGAACCCCACCCGCTACCCTAGCGCCCCTGCCGAGCAGTACTTC. Translation gives CAWNPTRYPSAPAEQYF.

This chain joins TRBV30 and TRBJ1-1; 7 bases fit TRBD1. Germline lookup yields CDR1 GTSNPN and CDR2 SVGIG (reference sequence). J was trimmed by 11 bases and V by 8 bases; bases with no gene match: 26. The CDR3 extends over 16 amino acids. DNA of the CDR3: TGTGCCACCCGCCCCCTGTTGCGACAGGGTTTCTTGTATGCTTTCTTT. Encoded protein: CATRPLLRQGFLYAFF.

The chain recombines TRBV18 with TRBJ1-2; 7 bases align to TRBD1. This CDR3 contains 12 residues. V dropped 3 bases and J dropped 6; count of bases not matched to a gene: 1. The germline V gene encodes CDR1 KGHSH and CDR2 LQKENI. The CDR3, as DNA: TGTGCCAGCTCACCTACAGGGGATGGCTACACCTTC. Protein sequence: CASSPTGDGYTF.

The chain combines TRBV19 with TRBJ1-2; tentative D call: TRBD1 (6 bases). Germline V lookup: CDR1 LNHDA, CDR2 SQIVND (reference sequence). The V and J ends lost 7 bases and 4 bases respectively, with 13 bases between them. The CDR3 covers 13 residues. In nucleotides, the CDR3 is TGTGCCAGTACCGTACAGGGTGGCTATGGCTACACCTTC. Its translation: CASTVQGGYGYTF.

V usage is TRBV4-1 and J usage is TRBJ2-7; 14 nucleotides line up with TRBD2. CDR1 and CDR2 (germline): MGHRA, YSYEKL. The CDR3 totals 16 residues. Unmatched junction bases numbered 14, after V lost 4 bases and J lost 12 bases. CDR3 coding DNA: TGCGCCAGCAGCCCTCGCGGGAGGACTAGCGGGAGGAATCGGTACTTC. Residues: CASSPRGRTSGRNRYF.

This chain links TRBV25-1 with TRBJ1-1; a possible D gene is TRBD1 (5 bases). V dropped 4 bases and J dropped 1 base, with 10 bases sitting between them. Germline CDR1 is MGHDK and CDR2 is SYGVNS. CDR3 size: 14 residues. The CDR3 region has the DNA TGTGCCAGCAGTGGGGGACTGACGAACACTGAAGCTTTCTTT. Translated, it gives CASSGGLTNTEAFF. The full variable domain, rest sourced from reference TRBV25-1 and TRBJ1-1, is EADIYQTPRYLVIGTGKKITLECSQTMGHDKMYWYQQDPGMELHLIHYSYGVNSTEKGDLSSESTVSRIRTEHFPLTLESARPSHTSQYLCASSGGLTNTEAFFGQGTRLTVV.

This clone was counted a single time. The chain has TRBV18 and TRBJ2-7, with D perhaps matching TRBD1 (6 bases). The CDR3 length is 14 residues. Germline values: CDR1 KGHSH, CDR2 LQKENI. V was trimmed by 2 bases and J by 8 bases, leaving 16 bases between them. The CDR3 DNA sequence: TGTGCCAGCTCACCAACGATGGGGGCCAAGAAGCAGTACTTC. Protein sequence: CASSPTMGAKKQYF.

The genes are TRBV18 and TRBJ1-5; D gene ambiguous. There are 15 residues in the CDR3. In germline, CDR1 is KGHSH, CDR2 LQKENI. V gave up 0 bases and J gave up 6 bases, with 12 bases separating them. The CDR3 region is CASSPPWAPSQPQHF. CDR3 DNA: TGTGCCAGCTCACCACCGTGGGCCCCATCTCAGCCCCAGCATTTT.